This T cell receptor (beta chain) originates from a study of molecular identifiers for immune sequencing clone quantification. Study conclusions and caveats: Clones with over 20 RNA copies captured over 97% of effector molecules but under 1% of naive ones. Detectable among about a million naive cells, according to reports, was Jurkat TCR RNA spiked in from one cell.

This clonotype was seen many times. The antigen is undetermined. Bulk libraries came from a prior protocol with listed TCR primers. TCRdb fed the PCR reads into MiXCR, producing one record per CDR3 protein. Found here are 60,000 to 70,000 distinct CDR3 sequences, over 15% of them singletons; the top ten hold 1.4%. Sorted inputs of roughly 18,000 to 1,100,000 cells, with 10%, 30% or 50% RNA, yielded naive CD8 libraries. The germline V gene encodes CDR1 DFQATT and CDR2 SNEGSKA (reference sequence). Trimming left V 1 base short and J 6 bases short, with 6 bases between. The CDR3 is 12 amino acids. The clonotype originates from a human donor in good health. Some libraries in this study had Jurkat cell RNA spiked in. The chain joins TRBV20-1 to TRBJ2-2; D remains unclear. Sequencing was carried out using naive CD8+ T cells from blood, with Jurkat cell RNA spiked in. Subset of the sample: FACS-sorted CD8+CD4-CCR7+CD45RA+ naive T cells. CDR3 region: CSARAPSGELFF. The CDR3 bases are TGCAGTGCTAGAGCCCCGTCCGGGGAGCTGTTTTTT.